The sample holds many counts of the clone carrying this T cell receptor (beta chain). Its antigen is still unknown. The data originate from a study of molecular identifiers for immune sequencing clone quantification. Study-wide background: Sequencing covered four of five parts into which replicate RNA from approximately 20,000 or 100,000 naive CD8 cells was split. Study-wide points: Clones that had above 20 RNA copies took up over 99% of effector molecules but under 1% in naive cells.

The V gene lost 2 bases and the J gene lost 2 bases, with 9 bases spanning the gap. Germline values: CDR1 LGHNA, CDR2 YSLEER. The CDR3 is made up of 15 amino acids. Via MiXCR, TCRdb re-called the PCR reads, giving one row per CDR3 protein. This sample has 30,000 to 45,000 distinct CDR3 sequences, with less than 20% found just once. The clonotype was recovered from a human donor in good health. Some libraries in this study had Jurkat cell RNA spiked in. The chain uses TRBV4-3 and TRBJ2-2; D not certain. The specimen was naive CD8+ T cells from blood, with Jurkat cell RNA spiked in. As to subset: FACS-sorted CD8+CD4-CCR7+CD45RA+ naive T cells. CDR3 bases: TGCGCCAGCAGCCAAAATCTCTTAAACACCGGGGAGCTGTTTTTT. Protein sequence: CASSQNLLNTGELFF.